The T cell receptor beta chain described here comes from a study of blood T cell repertoires in COVID-19. Study information: COVID-19 samples from acute and convalescent phases originated in the United States, Italy and Spain.

Trimming took 0 bases from V and 2 from J; bases not matched to a gene: 8. CDR3 length: 17 residues. Germline CDR1 is SGDLS and CDR2 is YYNGEE. Original data processing: Researchers report that nucleated cell counts were estimated from reference gene primer amplification. The assay was immunoSEQ multiplex PCR, and TCRdb's table has in-frame clones only and misses some. V, J and clone size reflect that table, while D and trimming were determined from the DNA. The table records approximately 250,000 clones, about 91% of them present only once. Those who participated ranged in age from 18 to 89 years and resided in about two dozen US areas. Participant-reported clinical history was the basis for cohort assignment.

This receptor was taken from a woman between 40 and 55 years old with acute COVID-19. The specimen was PBMCs or T cells enriched from blood (not recorded which). This sequence joins TRBV9 and TRBJ1-3, with 7 bases identical to TRBD1. CDR3 in amino acids: CASSVGMRRGPGNTIYF. Here the CDR3 DNA reads TGTGCCAGCAGCGTAGGTATGAGGAGGGGGCCTGGAAACACCATATATTTT.